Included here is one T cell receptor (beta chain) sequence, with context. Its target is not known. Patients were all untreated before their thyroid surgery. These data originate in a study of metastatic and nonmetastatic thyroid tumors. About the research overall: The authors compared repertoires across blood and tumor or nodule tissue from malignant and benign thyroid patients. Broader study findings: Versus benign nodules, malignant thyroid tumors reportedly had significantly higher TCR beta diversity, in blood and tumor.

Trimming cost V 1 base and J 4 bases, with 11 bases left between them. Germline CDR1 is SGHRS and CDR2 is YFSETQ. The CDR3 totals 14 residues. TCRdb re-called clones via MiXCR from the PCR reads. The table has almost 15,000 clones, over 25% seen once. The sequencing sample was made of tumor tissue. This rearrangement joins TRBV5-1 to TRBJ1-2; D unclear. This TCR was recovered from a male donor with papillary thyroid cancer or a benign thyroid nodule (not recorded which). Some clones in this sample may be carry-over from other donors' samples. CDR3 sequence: CASSLKGSSYGYTF. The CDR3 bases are TGCGCCAGCAGCTTGAAAGGGAGTAGCTATGGCTACACCTTC. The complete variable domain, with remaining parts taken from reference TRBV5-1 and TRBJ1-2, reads KAGVTQTPRYLIKTRGQQVTLSCSPISGHRSVSWYQQTPGQGLQFLFEYFSETQRNKGNFPGRFSGRQFSNSRSEMNVSTLELGDSALYLCASSLKGSSYGYTFGSGTRLTVV.